Listed below are T cell receptor beta chains from one sample, sequenced in a study of T cells after yellow fever vaccination. TCRdb reprocessed the 5' RACE reads via MiXCR and lists one record per CDR3 protein. The data show 320,000 or so distinct CDR3 sequences, roughly 8.3% seen once. The specimen was PBMCs, collected around 45 days after the first yellow fever vaccination. The origin of the receptors is a man younger than 35 who received the YFV17D yellow fever vaccine. The CDR3 runs from the conserved cysteine through the conserved F or W. The D gene is left open where the match is weak. Clone size is given for some rows only: seen once, a few or many times, or a class if the clone is expanded.

D: .
length: 13
V: TRBV7-9
size: few
J: TRBJ1-1
CDR3: CASSSVGNTEAFF
DNA: TGTGCCAGCAGCTCAGTCGGGAACACTGAAGCTTTCTTT

D: .
length: 14
V: TRBV12-3/TRBV12-4
size: .
J: TRBJ2-1
CDR3: CASSADSSYNEQFF
DNA: TGTGCCAGCAGTGCCGACTCTTCCTACAATGAGCAGTTCTTC

D: TRBD1
length: 18
V: TRBV6-2/TRBV6-3
size: .
J: TRBJ1-5
CDR3: CASSYSSGQGESNQPQHF
DNA: TGTGCCAGCAGTTACTCGTCGGGGCAGGGGGAAAGCAATCAGCCCCAGCATTTT

D: .
length: 16
V: TRBV4-2
size: many
J: TRBJ1-5
CDR3: CASSQDASQGRQPQHF
DNA: TGTGCCAGCAGCCAAGATGCCTCACAGGGACGCCAGCCCCAGCATTTT

D: .
length: 14
V: TRBV7-2
size: .
J: TRBJ1-5
CDR3: CASSLVPSNQPQHF
DNA: TGTGCCAGCAGCTTAGTGCCTAGCAATCAGCCCCAGCATTTT

D: .
length: 13
V: TRBV5-5
size: few
J: TRBJ2-5
CDR3: CASSSGRSETQYF
DNA: TGTGCCAGCAGCTCTGGGAGGTCGGAGACCCAGTACTTC

D: .
length: 14
V: TRBV4-2
size: few
J: TRBJ1-1
CDR3: CASSHQGTNTEAFF
DNA: TGTGCCAGCAGCCATCAGGGGACGAACACTGAAGCTTTCTTT

D: .
length: 13
V: TRBV18
size: .
J: TRBJ1-1
CDR3: CASSPPVRKEAFF
DNA: TGTGCCAGCTCACCGCCCGTGCGGAAAGAAGCTTTCTTT

D: .
length: 14
V: TRBV27
size: many
J: TRBJ2-3
CDR3: CASSPIGEEVPQYF
DNA: TGTGCCAGCAGTCCAATCGGGGAAGAGGTGCCGCAGTATTTT

D: .
length: 13
V: TRBV6-1
size: few
J: TRBJ2-1
CDR3: CAGLQGNGNEQFF
DNA: TGTGCCGGATTACAGGGTAACGGGAATGAGCAGTTCTTC

D: .
length: 15
V: TRBV5-4
size: .
J: TRBJ1-1
CDR3: CASSWEATGNTEAFF
DNA: TGTGCCAGCAGCTGGGAGGCGACAGGGAACACTGAAGCTTTCTTT

D: .
length: 14
V: TRBV29-1
size: .
J: TRBJ1-1
CDR3: CSVGGGFPNTEAFF
DNA: TGCAGCGTTGGCGGCGGGTTCCCTAACACTGAAGCTTTCTTT

D: .
length: 16
V: TRBV18
size: few
J: TRBJ2-7
CDR3: CASSANRDIGSYEQYF
DNA: TGTGCCAGCTCAGCCAACCGGGACATCGGCTCCTACGAGCAGTACTTC

D: .
length: 13
V: TRBV20-1
size: .
J: TRBJ2-3
CDR3: CSAPVPGTDTQYF
DNA: TGCAGTGCCCCTGTCCCAGGCACAGATACGCAGTATTTT

D: TRBD2
length: 14
V: TRBV5-4
size: few
J: TRBJ2-1
CDR3: CASSPTSGHNEQFF
DNA: TGTGCCAGCAGCCCCACTAGCGGCCACAATGAGCAGTTCTTC

D: TRBD1
length: 16
V: TRBV5-1
size: .
J: TRBJ1-1
CDR3: CASSGQDRGTGTEAFF
DNA: TGCGCCAGCAGCGGACAGGACAGGGGAACGGGGACTGAAGCTTTCTTT

D: .
length: 14
V: TRBV7-2
size: few
J: TRBJ1-5
CDR3: CASSLGLGSQPQHF
DNA: TGTGCCAGCAGCTTGGGTCTCGGTTCTCAGCCCCAGCATTTT

D: .
length: 13
V: TRBV15
size: few
J: TRBJ2-5
CDR3: CATSPGNQETQYF
DNA: TGTGCCACCTCACCAGGCAACCAAGAGACCCAGTACTTC

D: .
length: 13
V: TRBV4-2
size: many
J: TRBJ2-7
CDR3: CASSQGSGYEQYF
DNA: TGTGCCAGCAGCCAGGGGTCGGGATACGAGCAGTACTTC

D: TRBD2
length: 15
V: TRBV20-1
size: .
J: TRBJ2-3
CDR3: CSARAVAGGTDTQYF
DNA: TGCAGTGCTAGAGCGGTAGCGGGGGGGACAGATACGCAGTATTTT

D: TRBD1
length: 13
V: TRBV14
size: .
J: TRBJ1-2
CDR3: CASTPGQGYGYTF
DNA: TGTGCCAGCACGCCGGGACAGGGCTATGGCTACACCTTC

D: TRBD1
length: 16
V: TRBV4-1
size: few
J: TRBJ2-1
CDR3: CASSQVRTGTIGEQFF
DNA: TGCGCCAGCAGCCAAGTAAGGACAGGGACAATAGGTGAGCAGTTCTTC

D: .
length: 13
V: TRBV12-3/TRBV12-4
size: many
J: TRBJ1-1
CDR3: CASSSSPNTEAFF
DNA: TGTGCCAGCAGTTCATCCCCGAACACTGAAGCTTTCTTT

D: .
length: 16
V: TRBV6-5
size: .
J: TRBJ1-2
CDR3: CASSSLPEGEGSGYTF
DNA: TGTGCCAGCAGTTCCCTCCCAGAGGGTGAGGGGTCGGGCTACACCTTC

D: .
length: 14
V: TRBV19
size: few
J: TRBJ1-3
CDR3: CASKPGVAGNTIYF
DNA: TGTGCCAGTAAGCCAGGGGTGGCTGGAAACACCATATATTTT

D: .
length: 15
V: TRBV12-3/TRBV12-4
size: .
J: TRBJ1-1
CDR3: CASSLASDMTTEAFF
DNA: TGTGCCAGCAGTTTAGCGAGCGATATGACCACTGAAGCTTTCTTT

D: TRBD2
length: 11
V: TRBV6-1
size: .
J: TRBJ2-3
CDR3: CASRGRSAQYF
DNA: TGTGCCAGCCGCGGGAGGTCCGCGCAGTATTTT

D: .
length: 14
V: TRBV15
size: .
J: TRBJ1-5
CDR3: CATSRPTGNQPQHF
DNA: TGTGCCACCAGCAGACCCACCGGGAATCAGCCCCAGCATTTT

D: .
length: 14
V: TRBV10-3
size: few
J: TRBJ1-1
CDR3: CAISGQSMNTEAFF
DNA: TGTGCCATCAGTGGACAGAGCATGAACACTGAAGCTTTCTTT

D: .
length: 15
V: TRBV11-2
size: .
J: TRBJ2-5
CDR3: CASSLRPGLQETQYF
DNA: TGTGCCAGCAGCTTACGCCCGGGCCTCCAAGAGACCCAGTACTTC

D: TRBD1
length: 13
V: TRBV18
size: .
J: TRBJ1-2
CDR3: CASSLDRDDGYTF
DNA: TGTGCCAGCTCCCTTGACAGGGATGATGGCTACACCTTC

D: .
length: 14
V: TRBV24-1
size: many
J: TRBJ2-5
CDR3: CATSDLHRQETQYF
DNA: TGTGCCACCAGTGATTTGCATCGACAAGAGACCCAGTACTTC

D: .
length: 15
V: TRBV7-9
size: few
J: TRBJ2-7
CDR3: CASSLVKGPQIEQYF
DNA: TGTGCCAGCAGCTTAGTCAAGGGACCGCAGATTGAGCAGTACTTC

D: TRBD1
length: 13
V: TRBV19
size: few
J: TRBJ2-7
CDR3: CATQDRGVYEQYF
DNA: TGTGCCACTCAAGACAGGGGCGTCTACGAGCAGTACTTC

D: TRBD1
length: 13
V: TRBV12-3/TRBV12-4
size: few
J: TRBJ2-7
CDR3: CASRDRGRYEQYF
DNA: TGTGCCAGCAGGGACAGGGGAAGATACGAGCAGTACTTC

D: .
length: 15
V: TRBV11-2
size: few
J: TRBJ1-6
CDR3: CASHAGSSYNSPLHF
DNA: TGTGCCAGCCATGCCGGTAGCTCCTATAATTCACCCCTCCACTTT

D: TRBD2
length: 18
V: TRBV4-1
size: many
J: TRBJ2-1
CDR3: CASSQDIAGFRSYNEQFF
DNA: TGCGCCAGCAGCCAAGACATAGCGGGGTTTCGCTCCTACAATGAGCAGTTCTTC

D: TRBD2
length: 18
V: TRBV20-1
size: many
J: TRBJ2-5
CDR3: CSARALGTSGGSGETQYF
DNA: TGCAGTGCTAGGGCCCTCGGGACTAGCGGGGGGTCGGGGGAGACCCAGTACTTC

D: .
length: 11
V: TRBV20-1
size: few
J: TRBJ2-3
CDR3: CSAPTTDTQYF
DNA: TGCAGTGCTCCGACAACAGATACGCAGTATTTT

D: TRBD1
length: 18
V: TRBV4-1
size: many
J: TRBJ2-2
CDR3: CASSQSGQGEIGPGELFF
DNA: TGCGCCAGCAGCCAATCAGGCCAGGGGGAAATTGGTCCCGGGGAGCTGTTTTTT

D: .
length: 13
V: TRBV24-1
size: .
J: TRBJ2-3
CDR3: CATSDWGEDTQYF
DNA: TGTGCCACCAGTGATTGGGGGGAGGATACGCAGTATTTT

D: TRBD1
length: 15
V: TRBV28
size: many
J: TRBJ2-3
CDR3: CASSLQGAGWDTQYF
DNA: TGTGCCAGCAGTTTGCAGGGGGCGGGATGGGATACGCAGTATTTT

D: .
length: 12
V: TRBV5-6
size: few
J: TRBJ1-2
CDR3: CASSLPYSGYTF
DNA: TGTGCCAGCAGCTTGCCATACTCTGGCTACACCTTC

D: .
length: 12
V: TRBV3-1
size: few
J: TRBJ2-5
CDR3: CASSPAQETQYF
DNA: TGTGCCAGCAGCCCGGCCCAAGAGACCCAGTACTTC

D: .
length: 12
V: TRBV13
size: medium-sized
J: TRBJ2-1
CDR3: CASSALGNEQFF
DNA: TGTGCCAGCAGCGCATTGGGAAATGAGCAGTTCTTC

D: .
length: 14
V: TRBV12-3/TRBV12-4
size: .
J: TRBJ1-2
CDR3: CASSFNPEYYGYTF
DNA: TGTGCCAGCAGTTTTAATCCAGAGTACTATGGCTACACCTTC

D: .
length: 12
V: TRBV20-1
size: .
J: TRBJ2-3
CDR3: CSARRSPDMQYF
DNA: TGCAGTGCTAGGCGTTCCCCAGATATGCAGTATTTT

D: .
length: 13
V: TRBV30
size: .
J: TRBJ1-2
CDR3: CAWSVNRVDGYTF
DNA: TGTGCCTGGAGTGTAAACAGGGTGGATGGCTACACCTTC

D: TRBD1
length: 13
V: TRBV11-1
size: .
J: TRBJ2-5
CDR3: CASSPSRGETQYF
DNA: TGTGCCAGCAGCCCGAGCAGGGGGGAGACCCAGTACTTC

D: TRBD1
length: 15
V: TRBV7-2
size: .
J: TRBJ2-1
CDR3: CASSFEGTGINEQFF
DNA: TGTGCCAGCAGCTTTGAGGGGACAGGGATCAATGAGCAGTTCTTC